This TCR beta chain was recovered during a study of identical twins. TCRdb ran MiXCR on the 5' RACE reads and lists one entry per CDR3 protein. Among approximately 300,000 distinct CDR3 sequences listed, 9.5% were seen once. Looked up from germline, CDR1 is ENHRY and CDR2 is SYGVKD. CDR3 size: 14 residues. The V and J ends lost 6 bases and 0 bases respectively, with 9 bases between them. These data were also filed under a second study, of yellow fever vaccine responses in identical twins.

Source material: CD8+ T cells sorted from blood. The genes are TRBV10-3 and TRBJ1-3, with TRBD1 as a possible D gene (5 bases). The clonotype comes from a woman younger than 35 in good health. This CDR3 is CAIRDRHSGNTIYF. The CDR3 region has the DNA TGTGCCATCAGAGACAGACACTCTGGAAACACCATATATTTT.